This TCR beta chain was identified during a study of T cell responses to AZD1222 COVID-19 vaccine. As concerns this clone: The antigen is not known.

The V gene end was trimmed by 10 bases and the J gene end by 10 bases; junction bases not matched to a gene: 6. The germline CDR1 and CDR2 sequences are MNHEY and SVGAGI. The CDR3 runs to 10 residues. Measured with immunoSEQ multiplex PCR; TCRdb has only the in-frame clones, and not every one. Of about 84,000 clones in the sample, 70% to 90% were seen once. General study results and limits: Regions left unmutated in variants are reportedly the target of nearly half of spike-specific TCRs.

The chain links TRBV6-5 to TRBJ1-2; 7 nucleotides line up with TRBD1. This TCR derives from an adult who received the AZD1222 COVID-19 vaccine. This sample comprised peripheral blood, obtained 28 days after the second AZD1222 dose. The CDR3 spells CATTRGTYTF. CDR3 nucleotides: TGTGCCACCACCAGGGGGACCTACACCTTC.